This T cell receptor (beta chain) comes out of a study of blood T cell repertoires in COVID-19. Overall study: The study drew acute and convalescent COVID-19 samples from the United States, Italy and Spain.

Assay: immunoSEQ multiplex PCR; the TCRdb copy retains only in-frame clones and omits some. The data contain about 94,000 clones, around 90% of them singletons. This clone has only a few counts. The germline gives CDR1 LGHNA, CDR2 YNFKEQ. The CDR3 contains 15 residues. Trimming pared 3 bases from V and 7 bases from J, leaving 19 bases between. This TCR was sampled from a woman older than 75 with acute or convalescent COVID-19. The specimen was peripheral blood. The rearrangement links TRBV4-2 to TRBJ2-7; maybe TRBD2 (6 bases). The CDR3 sequence: CASSQRGLPVREQYF. The CDR3 DNA reads TGTGCCAGCAGCCAGCGTGGACTACCAGTGCGGGAGCAGTACTTC.